What follows are 11 T cell receptor beta chains derived from one specimen sequenced in a study of CXCR3-negative and CXCR3-positive naive CD8 T cells. Regarding the study as a whole: A higher hydrophobicity marked the TRB CDR3s of CXCR3-positive naive cells versus CXCR3-negative naive cells.

These receptors' targets are unknown. It was by 5' RACE with UMI labels that the TRB cDNA libraries were prepared. TCRdb re-called the 5' RACE reads, yielding one record per CDR3 amino acid sequence without DNA. In total, the table holds roughly 140,000 distinct CDR3 sequences. The specimen was naive CXCR3+ CD8+ T cells from blood. Sample subset: CD45RO-CCR7+CD27+CD95- naive CD8+ T cells expressing CXCR3 (TNR3+). The receptors derive from a human donor in good health. Some clones in this sample may be carry-over from other donors' samples.

The rearrangement joins TRBV28 to TRBJ2-7; the D call of TRBD2 rests on TCRdb alone, since no DNA is present to check it. Germline CDR1 MDHEN, CDR2 SYDVKM. This CDR3 comprises 15 residues. The CDR3 loop reads CASSPHGPSSYEQYF.

The CDR3 sequence: CSVEDEGITYEQYF. The chain carries TRBV29-1 and TRBJ2-7. Germline CDR1 SQVTM, CDR2 ANQGSEA. The CDR3 loop spans 14 amino acids.

V usage is TRBV5-1 and J usage is TRBJ1-1. CDR3 length equals 14 residues. The germline V gene encodes CDR1 SGHRS and CDR2 YFSETQ. CDR3 in amino acids: CASSPLTVNTEAFF.

The chain combines TRBV7-3 with TRBJ1-2; lacking DNA, the TRBD1 call made by TCRdb goes unchecked. Germline CDR1 SGHTA, CDR2 FQGTGA. The CDR3 contains 16 residues. CDR3 sequence: CASSLLLKETGMSYTF.

The J gene is TRBJ2-2, the V gene TRBV7-2; TCRdb gives TRBD2 as the D gene, but with no DNA this cannot be confirmed. This CDR3 has 17 amino acids. Germline V CDR1 and CDR2: SGHTA, FQGNSA. The CDR3 protein is CASSSIHLARNTGELFF.

The V gene is TRBV12-3 or TRBV12-4, the J gene TRBJ1-2; lacking DNA, the TRBD1 call made by TCRdb goes unchecked. This CDR3 is 14 amino acids long. CDR3 protein: CASSLGTGLYGYTF.

This chain uses TRBV5-1 with TRBJ2-2. Germline V lookup: CDR1 SGHRS, CDR2 YFSETQ. The CDR3 spans 15 residues. This CDR3 is CASSQVIGGSGELFF.

The chain combines TRBV20-1 with TRBJ1-6; TCRdb proposes TRBD1, but this gene call is untestable without DNA. The germline CDR1 and CDR2 sequences are DFQATT and SNEGSKA (reference sequence). The CDR3 spans 15 residues. CDR3: CSAHPSDGLNSPLHF.

V usage is TRBV12-3 or TRBV12-4 and J usage is TRBJ1-4. The CDR3 extends over 16 amino acids. CDR3 in amino acids: CASSSLEGPAYEKLFF.

J is TRBJ2-1 and V is TRBV9; without DNA, the TCRdb call of TRBD1 cannot be checked. Per germline, CDR1 SGDLS and CDR2 YYNGEE. CDR3 length equals 15 residues. The CDR3 is CASSGQGQGFYEQFF.

The chain recombines TRBV28 with TRBJ2-5; absent DNA, TCRdb's TRBD2 call cannot be checked. CDR3 length: 15 amino acids. Germline CDR1 MDHEN, CDR2 SYDVKM. CDR3 in amino acids: CASSRLAEYQETQYF.